This T cell receptor beta chain comes out of a study of blood T cell repertoires in COVID-19. The overall study: T cells, B-cell-depleted T cells, or PBMCs supplied cDNA or gDNA.

Original analysis: Reference gene primer amplification in the assay estimated nucleated cell counts. The protocol was immunoSEQ multiplex PCR, while the TCRdb copy is restricted to in-frame clones and leaves out a portion. V, J and clone size are those of that table, while D and trimming were read from the DNA. Among 68,000 or so clones listed, around four fifths were seen once. This CDR3 region has 13 residues. The V and J ends lost 6 bases and 8 bases, in that order; junction bases with no gene match: 4. Germline CDR1 is MNHEY and CDR2 is SVGAGI. The source material was peripheral blood. The chain carries TRBV6-5 and TRBJ1-3; 10 nucleotides align to TRBD1. The sequence derives from a woman in her forties or fifties with acute or convalescent COVID-19. CDR3 region: CASRGTGEDTIYF. The CDR3 bases are TGTGCCAGCAGAGGGACAGGGGAGGACACCATATATTTT.